Each of the 13 T cell receptor beta chains below was sequenced from the same sample in a study of a mutant IDH1 vaccine in newly diagnosed glioma. Stated time point: week 35, safety follow-up. Vaccination used 300 ug of mutant IDH1 20-mer peptide per dose, with topical imiquimod. Clones were sequenced by immunoSEQ multiplex PCR, and TCRdb holds only the in-frame ones, with some missing. The sample consists of 50,000 to 70,000 clones, about 73% of them appearing once. These TCRs' antigens remain unknown. The material sequenced was PBMCs, taken from a glioma patient whose treatment included an IDH1 peptide vaccine. All receptors come from a man aged 50-59 years with glioma.

The chain carries TRBV5-1 and TRBJ1-5; a weak D match, TRBD1 (6 bases). Per the germline V gene, CDR1 is SGHRS and CDR2 is YFSETQ. The CDR3 length is 15 residues. Deletions cut 1 base from V and 3 bases from J, with 11 bases between. The CDR3 here is CASSLSGTNNQPQHF. The CDR3 nucleotides are TGCGCCAGCAGCTTGTCTGGGACAAACAATCAGCCCCAGCATTTT.

The V gene is TRBV5-1, the J gene TRBJ1-2; no clear D gene. V was pared by 0 bases and J by 4 bases, with 10 bases between. CDR1 SGHRS and CDR2 YFSETQ come from the germline V gene. The CDR3 extends over 14 amino acids. The CDR3 here is CASSLAGMGYGYTF. CDR3 bases: TGCGCCAGCAGCTTGGCGGGTATGGGCTATGGCTACACCTTC.

The sample holds a few counts of this clone. The chain combines TRBV18 with TRBJ1-1; possibly TRBD1 for D (5 bases). The germline gives CDR1 KGHSH, CDR2 LQKENI. This CDR3 spans 13 amino acids. V gave up 3 bases and J gave up 1 base, with 6 bases separating them. This CDR3 reads CASSPQGNTEAFF. CDR3 in DNA: TGTGCCAGCTCACCTCAGGGGAACACTGAAGCTTTCTTT.

The chain couples TRBV4-2 to TRBJ1-1; D may be TRBD1 (5 bases). Trimming took off 1 base at V and 1 base at J, with 13 bases between the two ends. The CDR3 is 16 residues long. The germline CDR1 and CDR2 sequences are LGHNA and YNFKEQ. The CDR3 loop is CASSQGGREGNTEAFF. CDR3 in DNA: TGTGCCAGCAGCCAAGGGGGCAGGGAGGGGAACACTGAAGCTTTCTTT.

This rearrangement joins TRBV2 to TRBJ2-5; D might be TRBD2 (5 bases). The CDR3 spans 14 residues. Trimming took off 7 bases at V and 1 base at J, with 13 bases between the two ends. The germline CDR1 and CDR2 sequences are SNHLY and FYNNEI. For the CDR3, the DNA is TGTGCCAGCACCGAACTAGATCGCCAAGAGACCCAGTACTTC. Protein: CASTELDRQETQYF.

The chain links TRBV27 to TRBJ2-1, with 10 bases matching TRBD1. Losses at the gene ends were 5 bases for V and 5 bases for J; bases not matched to a gene: 9. Germline CDR1 and CDR2: MNHEY and SMNVEV (reference sequence). The CDR3 is made up of 16 amino acids. The CDR3 region has the DNA TGTGCCAGCAGTCCACTTCGGACAGGGGGGAACAATGAGCAGTTCTTC. Its protein product is CASSPLRTGGNNEQFF.

The chain has TRBV7-2 and TRBJ1-1; 7 bases line up with TRBD1. V gave up 5 bases and J gave up 7 bases; unmatched junction bases: 10. CDR3 length equals 14 residues. CDR1 and CDR2 (germline): SGHTA, FQGNSA. CDR3 sequence (DNA): TGTGCCAGCAGCCCGAGACAGGGAGCCGGTGAAGCTTTCTTT. Its protein is CASSPRQGAGEAFF.

This chain joins TRBV27 and TRBJ2-1, with D possibly matching TRBD1 (7 bases). The CDR3 is 15 residues long. Germline assignment: CDR1 MNHEY and CDR2 SMNVEV (reference sequence). V lost 6 bases and J 3 bases, leaving 15 bases between the germline ends. The CDR3 bases are TGTGCCAGCAGCCGGACAGGAGGGGGCTACAATGAGCAGTTCTTC. It translates to CASSRTGGGYNEQFF.

This chain uses TRBV5-1 with TRBJ1-5; no clear D gene. Trimming shortened V by 1 base and J by 7 bases, and 12 bases separated the two germline ends. Germline V CDR1 and CDR2: SGHRS, YFSETQ. CDR3 length: 14 amino acids. CDR3 region: CASSLKGQGQPQHF. CDR3 coding DNA: TGCGCCAGCAGCTTGAAAGGGCAAGGGCAGCCCCAGCATTTT.

The chain uses TRBV19 and TRBJ2-1; perhaps TRBD1 as D (5 bases). Per the germline V gene, CDR1 is LNHDA and CDR2 is SQIVND (reference sequence). The CDR3 runs 12 residues. The V end was cut by 4 bases, the J end by 9 bases, with 10 bases between. This CDR3 is CASSKQGIEQFF. Written as DNA, the CDR3 is TGTGCCAGTAGTAAGCAGGGTATTGAGCAGTTCTTC.

CDR3 in amino acids: CASSAYLGTGRIGELFF. CDR3 in DNA: TGTGCCAGCAGTGCTTATCTCGGGACAGGGCGTATCGGGGAGCTGTTTTTT. V gene TRBV6-1 combines with J gene TRBJ2-2; 9 bases line up with TRBD1. The CDR3 extends over 17 amino acids. The trim removed 4 bases at V and 7 bases at J, leaving 13 bases unmatched. The germline gives CDR1 MNHNS, CDR2 SASEGT.

This chain connects TRBV29-1 to TRBJ1-2, with TRBD1 identical over 9 bases. Per germline, CDR1 SQVTM and CDR2 ANQGSEA. With V trimmed by 6 bases and J by 4 bases, 6 bases remained unmatched. The CDR3 consists of 13 residues. DNA of the CDR3: TGCAGCGTCGCAACAGGGGGCAGCTATGGCTACACCTTC. Protein: CSVATGGSYGYTF.

The gene calls are TRBV4-3 and TRBJ2-1; the D gene could be TRBD1 or TRBD2 (5 bases each). In germline, CDR1 is LGHNA, CDR2 YSLEER. The CDR3 consists of 16 residues. V was pared by 5 bases and J by 4 bases, with 18 bases between. For the CDR3, the DNA is TGCGCCAGCAGCTCAATGCATCGGGACGGATACAATGAGCAGTTCTTC. As protein: CASSSMHRDGYNEQFF.